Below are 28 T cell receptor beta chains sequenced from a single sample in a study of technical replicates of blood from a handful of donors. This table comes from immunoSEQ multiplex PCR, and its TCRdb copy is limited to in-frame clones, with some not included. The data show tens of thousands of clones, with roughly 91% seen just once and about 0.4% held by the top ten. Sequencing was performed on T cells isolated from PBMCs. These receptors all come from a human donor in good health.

The CDR3 protein is CASSLAWTGGYEQYF. CDR3 bases: TGTGCCAGCAGCTTAGCCTGGACAGGTGGGTACGAGCAGTACTTC. The gene calls are TRBV11-3 and TRBJ2-7; 7 nucleotides align to TRBD1. The CDR3 length is 15 residues. Germline CDR1 SGHNT, CDR2 YENEEA. After removal of 1 base from V and 4 bases from J, the junction contained 7 bases not matched to a gene.

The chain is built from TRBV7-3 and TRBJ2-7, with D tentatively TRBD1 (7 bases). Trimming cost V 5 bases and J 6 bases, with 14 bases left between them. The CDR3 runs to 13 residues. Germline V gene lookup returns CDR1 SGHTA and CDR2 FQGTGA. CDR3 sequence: CASSLYRGGEQYF. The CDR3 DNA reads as TGTGCCAGCAGCCTATACAGGGGAGGCGAGCAGTACTTC.

DNA for the CDR3: TGTGCCAGTAGTATGGGGTCAGGGGGATTGGCTTTCTTT. It encodes CASSMGSGGLAFF. This chain joins TRBV19 and TRBJ1-1; 7 bases line up with TRBD1. The CDR3 covers 13 residues. The germline V gene encodes CDR1 LNHDA and CDR2 SQIVND (reference sequence). V trimming: 3 bases; J trimming: 11 bases; junction bases outside the gene matches: 9.

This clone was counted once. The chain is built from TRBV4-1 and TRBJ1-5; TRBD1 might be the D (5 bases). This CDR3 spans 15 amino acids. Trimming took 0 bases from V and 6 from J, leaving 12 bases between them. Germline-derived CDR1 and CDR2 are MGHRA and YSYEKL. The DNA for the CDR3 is TGCGCCAGCAGCCAAGATGGAGGGGTCGGTCAGCCCCAGCATTTT. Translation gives CASSQDGGVGQPQHF.

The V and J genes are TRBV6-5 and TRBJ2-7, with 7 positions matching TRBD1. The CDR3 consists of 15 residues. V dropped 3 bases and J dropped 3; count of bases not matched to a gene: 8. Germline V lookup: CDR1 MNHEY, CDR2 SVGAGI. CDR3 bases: TGTGCCAGCAGTTATTACACGGGACAGAACTACGAGCAGTACTTC. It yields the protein CASSYYTGQNYEQYF.

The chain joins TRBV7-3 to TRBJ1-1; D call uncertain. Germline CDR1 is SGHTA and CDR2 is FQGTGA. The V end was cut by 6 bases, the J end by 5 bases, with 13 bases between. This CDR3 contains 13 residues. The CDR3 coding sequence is TGTGCCAGCAGTACCGTCAGAAATACTGAAGCTTTCTTT. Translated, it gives CASSTVRNTEAFF. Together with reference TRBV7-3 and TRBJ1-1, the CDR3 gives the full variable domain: GAGVSQTPSNKVTEKGKYVELRCDPISGHTALYWYRQSLGQGPEFLIYFQGTGAADDSGLPNDRFFAVRPEGSVSTLKIQRTERGDSAVYLCASSTVRNTEAFFGQGTRLTVV.

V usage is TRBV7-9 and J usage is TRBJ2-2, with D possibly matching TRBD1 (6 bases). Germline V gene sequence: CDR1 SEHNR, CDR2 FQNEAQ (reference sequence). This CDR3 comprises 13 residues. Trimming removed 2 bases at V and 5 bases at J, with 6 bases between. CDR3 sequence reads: CASSLQGTGELFF. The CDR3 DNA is TGTGCCAGCAGCTTACAGGGGACCGGGGAGCTGTTTTTT.

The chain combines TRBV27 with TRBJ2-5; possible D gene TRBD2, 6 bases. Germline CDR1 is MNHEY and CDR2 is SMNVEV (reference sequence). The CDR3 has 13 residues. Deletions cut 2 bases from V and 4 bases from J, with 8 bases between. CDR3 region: CASSLAGRETQYF. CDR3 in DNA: TGTGCCAGCAGTTTAGCGGGGAGAGAGACCCAGTACTTC.

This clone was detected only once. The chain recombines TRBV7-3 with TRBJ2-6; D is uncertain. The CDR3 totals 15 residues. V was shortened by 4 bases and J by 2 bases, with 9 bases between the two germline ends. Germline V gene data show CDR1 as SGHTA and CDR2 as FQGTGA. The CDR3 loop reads CASSYSFTGANVLTF. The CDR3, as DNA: TGTGCCAGCAGCTACTCATTCACTGGGGCCAACGTCCTGACTTTC.

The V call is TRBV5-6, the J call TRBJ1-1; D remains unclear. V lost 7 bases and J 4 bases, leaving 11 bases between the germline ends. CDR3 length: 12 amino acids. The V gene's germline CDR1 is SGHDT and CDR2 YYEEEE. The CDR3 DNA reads TGTGCCAGCGGGAGGGAATTCACTGAAGCTTTCTTT. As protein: CASGREFTEAFF. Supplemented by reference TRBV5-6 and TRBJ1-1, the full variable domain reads DAGVTQSPTHLIKTRGQQVTLRCSPKSGHDTVSWYQQALGQGPQFIFQYYEEEERQRGNFPDRFSGHQFPNYSSELNVNALLLGDSALYLCASGREFTEAFFGQGTRLTVV.

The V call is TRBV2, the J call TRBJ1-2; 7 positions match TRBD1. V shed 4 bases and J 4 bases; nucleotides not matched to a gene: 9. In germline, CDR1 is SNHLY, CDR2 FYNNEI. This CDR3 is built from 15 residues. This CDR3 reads CASSVRTGNPYGYTF. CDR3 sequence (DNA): TGTGCCAGCAGTGTGAGGACAGGAAACCCCTATGGCTACACCTTC.

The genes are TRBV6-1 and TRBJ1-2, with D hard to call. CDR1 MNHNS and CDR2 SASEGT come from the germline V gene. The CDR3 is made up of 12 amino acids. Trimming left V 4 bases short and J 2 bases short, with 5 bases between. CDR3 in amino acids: CASSALNYGYTF. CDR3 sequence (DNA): TGTGCCAGCAGTGCCCTAAACTATGGCTACACCTTC.

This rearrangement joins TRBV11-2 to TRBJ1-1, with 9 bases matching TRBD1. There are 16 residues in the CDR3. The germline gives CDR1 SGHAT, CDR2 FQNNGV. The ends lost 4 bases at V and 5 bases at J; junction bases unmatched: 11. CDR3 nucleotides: TGTGCCAGCAGCTACGGGACAGGGAAGGGGCGGACTGAAGCTTTCTTT. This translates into CASSYGTGKGRTEAFF.

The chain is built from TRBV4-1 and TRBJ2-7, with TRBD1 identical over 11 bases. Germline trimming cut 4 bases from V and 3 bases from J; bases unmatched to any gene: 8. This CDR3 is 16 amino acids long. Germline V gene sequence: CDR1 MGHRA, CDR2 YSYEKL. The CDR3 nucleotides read TGCGCCAGCAGCCCTGAGCCCGGGACAGGGGGCTACGAGCAGTACTTC. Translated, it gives CASSPEPGTGGYEQYF.

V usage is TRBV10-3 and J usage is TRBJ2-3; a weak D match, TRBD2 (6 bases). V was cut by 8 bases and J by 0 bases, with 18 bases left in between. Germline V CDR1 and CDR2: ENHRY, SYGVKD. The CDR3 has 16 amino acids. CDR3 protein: CAISAGSGFSTDTQYF. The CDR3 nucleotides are TGTGCCATCTCCGCCGGGAGCGGGTTTAGCACAGATACGCAGTATTTT.

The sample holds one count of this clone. The CDR3 DNA reads as TGTGCCAGCTCACGTCTGGGACAGGGGGCGACTGAAGCTTTCTTT. It specifies CASSRLGQGATEAFF. The chain links TRBV18 to TRBJ1-1; 12 nucleotides match TRBD1. CDR1 KGHSH and CDR2 LQKENI come from the germline V gene. The CDR3 is 15 residues long. V lost 4 bases, J lost 5 bases, and 5 bases stayed unmatched.

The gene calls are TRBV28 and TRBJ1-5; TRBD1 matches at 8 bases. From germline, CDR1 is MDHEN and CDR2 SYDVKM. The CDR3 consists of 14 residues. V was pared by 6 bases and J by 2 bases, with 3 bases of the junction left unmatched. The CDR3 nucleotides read TGTGCCAGCAGCTCGACAGGGGGCAATCAGCCCCAGCATTTT. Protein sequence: CASSSTGGNQPQHF.

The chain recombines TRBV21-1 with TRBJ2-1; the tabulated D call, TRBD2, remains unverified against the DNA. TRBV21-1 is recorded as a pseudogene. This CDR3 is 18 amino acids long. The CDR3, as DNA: TGTGCCAGCAGCAAAGGGGCAACCAGGGAGGTGGTAGTAAATGAGCAGTTCTTC. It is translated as CASSKGATREVVVNEQFF.

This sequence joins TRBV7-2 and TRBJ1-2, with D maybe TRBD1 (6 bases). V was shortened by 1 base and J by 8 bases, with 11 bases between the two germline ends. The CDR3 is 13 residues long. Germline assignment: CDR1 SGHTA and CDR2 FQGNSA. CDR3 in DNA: TGTGCCAGCAGCTTAGAACAGGGCTTAGGCTACACCTTC. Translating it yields CASSLEQGLGYTF.

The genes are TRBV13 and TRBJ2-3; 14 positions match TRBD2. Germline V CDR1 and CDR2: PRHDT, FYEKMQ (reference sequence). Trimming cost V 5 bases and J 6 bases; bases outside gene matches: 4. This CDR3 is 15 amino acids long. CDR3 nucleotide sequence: TGTGCCAGCAGCCCCGGACTAGCGGGAGGTGATACGCAGTATTTT. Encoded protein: CASSPGLAGGDTQYF.

The CDR3 reads CASSLTSGTYNEQFF. CDR3 nucleotide sequence: TGCGCCAGCAGCCTGACTAGCGGGACCTACAATGAGCAGTTCTTC. The rearrangement links TRBV4-3 to TRBJ2-1, with TRBD2 identical over 11 bases. The CDR3 totals 15 residues. Germline CDR1 reads LGHNA; CDR2 reads YSLEER. The V and J ends lost 4 bases and 2 bases, in that order; junction bases with no gene match: 1.

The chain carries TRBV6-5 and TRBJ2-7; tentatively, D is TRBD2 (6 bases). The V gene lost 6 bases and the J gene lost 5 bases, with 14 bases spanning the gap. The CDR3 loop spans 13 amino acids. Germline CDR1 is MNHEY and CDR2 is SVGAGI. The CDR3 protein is CASSLRRADEQYF. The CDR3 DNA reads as TGTGCCAGCAGCCTAAGGAGGGCCGACGAGCAGTACTTC.

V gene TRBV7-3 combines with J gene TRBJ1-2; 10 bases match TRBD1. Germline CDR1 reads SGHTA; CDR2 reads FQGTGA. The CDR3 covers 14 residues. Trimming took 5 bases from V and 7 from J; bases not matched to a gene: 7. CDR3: CASSAGQGDFGYTF. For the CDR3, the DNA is TGTGCCAGCAGCGCTGGACAGGGGGACTTTGGCTACACCTTC.

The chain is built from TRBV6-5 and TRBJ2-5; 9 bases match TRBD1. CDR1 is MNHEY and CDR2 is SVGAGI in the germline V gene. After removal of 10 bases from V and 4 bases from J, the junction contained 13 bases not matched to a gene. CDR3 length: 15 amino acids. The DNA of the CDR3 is TGTGCCATCTCTGAGACAGGGGGGGTGGGAGAGACCCAGTACTTC. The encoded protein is CAISETGGVGETQYF.

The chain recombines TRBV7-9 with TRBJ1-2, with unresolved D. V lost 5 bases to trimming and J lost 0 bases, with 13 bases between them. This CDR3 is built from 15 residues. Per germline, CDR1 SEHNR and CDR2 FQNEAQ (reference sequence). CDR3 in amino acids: CASSRSDNSNYGYTF. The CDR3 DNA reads TGTGCCAGCAGCCGTAGCGATAACTCTAACTATGGCTACACCTTC. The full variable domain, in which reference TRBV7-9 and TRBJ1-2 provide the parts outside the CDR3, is DTGVSQNPRHKITKRGQNVTFRCDPISEHNRLYWYRQTLGQGPEFLTYFQNEAQLEKSRLLSDRFSAERPKGSFSTLEIQRTEQGDSAMYLCASSRSDNSNYGYTFGSGTRLTVV.

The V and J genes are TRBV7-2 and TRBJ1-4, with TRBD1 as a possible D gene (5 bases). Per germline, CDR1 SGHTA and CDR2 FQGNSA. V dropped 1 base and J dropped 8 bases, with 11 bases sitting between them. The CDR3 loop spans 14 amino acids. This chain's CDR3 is CASSLDPGREKLFF. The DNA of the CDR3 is TGTGCCAGCAGCTTAGACCCAGGGAGGGAAAAACTGTTTTTT.

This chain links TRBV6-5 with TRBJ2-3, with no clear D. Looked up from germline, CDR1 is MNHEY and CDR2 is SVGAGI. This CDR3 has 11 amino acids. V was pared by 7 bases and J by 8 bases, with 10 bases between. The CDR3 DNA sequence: TGTGCCAGCACTTCCTTCGGTACGCAGTATTTT. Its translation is CASTSFGTQYF.

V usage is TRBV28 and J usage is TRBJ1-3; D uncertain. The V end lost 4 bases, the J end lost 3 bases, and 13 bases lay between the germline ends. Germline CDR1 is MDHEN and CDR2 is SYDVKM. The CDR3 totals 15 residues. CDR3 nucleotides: TGTGCCAGCAGTTCTGAGTTTCCCGGTGGAAACACCATATATTTT. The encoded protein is CASSSEFPGGNTIYF.